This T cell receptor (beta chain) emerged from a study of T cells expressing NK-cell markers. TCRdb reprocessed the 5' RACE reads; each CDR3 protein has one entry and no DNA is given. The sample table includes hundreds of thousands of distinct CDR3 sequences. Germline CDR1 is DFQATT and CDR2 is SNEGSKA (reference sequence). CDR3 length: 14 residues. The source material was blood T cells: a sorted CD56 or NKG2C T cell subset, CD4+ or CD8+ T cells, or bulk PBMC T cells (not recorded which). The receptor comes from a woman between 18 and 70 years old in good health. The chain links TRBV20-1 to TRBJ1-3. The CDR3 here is CSAPKGSSGNTIYF.